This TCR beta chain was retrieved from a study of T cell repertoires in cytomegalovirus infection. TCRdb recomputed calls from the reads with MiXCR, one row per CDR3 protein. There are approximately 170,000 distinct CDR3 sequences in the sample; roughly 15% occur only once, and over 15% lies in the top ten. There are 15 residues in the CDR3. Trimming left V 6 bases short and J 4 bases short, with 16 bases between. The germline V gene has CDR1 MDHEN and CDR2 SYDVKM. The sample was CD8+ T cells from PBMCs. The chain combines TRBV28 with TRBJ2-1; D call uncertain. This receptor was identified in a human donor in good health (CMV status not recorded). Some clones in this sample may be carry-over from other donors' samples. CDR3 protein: CASSPDSLGYNEQFF. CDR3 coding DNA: TGTGCCAGCAGCCCCGACTCCCTAGGTTACAATGAGCAGTTCTTC.